These T cell receptor beta chains were read from a single sample in a study of blood T cell repertoires in COVID-19. TCRdb keeps only in-frame clones here, not all; method: immunoSEQ multiplex PCR. The sample has 150,000 to 250,000 clones; around 81% are singletons. Material for sequencing was PBMCs or T cells enriched from blood (not recorded which). Receptors originate from a man aged 35-49 years who had recovered from COVID-19. The CDR3 runs from the conserved cysteine through the conserved F or W. The D gene is left open where the match is weak.

v_gene	j_gene	d_gene	CDR3aa
TRBV5-6	TRBJ1-2	-	CASSLEQGLGGYTF
TRBV5-5	TRBJ1-4	-	CASNLDSRNEKLFF
TRBV6-4	TRBJ2-3	-	CASSDQGTTHTDTQYF
TRBV6-1	TRBJ1-3	-	CASSEALGGISGNTIYF
TRBV10-2	TRBJ2-1	TRBD2	CASSAASGGSAYNEQFF
TRBV6-4	TRBJ2-1	TRBD2	CASSYSGSSYNEQFF
TRBV3-1/TRBV3-2	TRBJ2-5	-	CASSQGFARHGTQYF
TRBV5-1	TRBJ2-3	-	CASSRPSRAGTDTQYF
TRBV7-9	TRBJ2-1	TRBD2	CASSLGIGTSNWQFF
TRBV7-9	TRBJ1-2	TRBD1	CASSYQTGVHYGYTF
TRBV10-3	TRBJ1-2	-	CAISDRDGGYTF
TRBV5-6	TRBJ1-4	TRBD1	CASSRQGEEKLFF
TRBV4-2	TRBJ1-1	-	CASSQDFREGPEAFF
TRBV7-8	TRBJ2-1	TRBD2	CASSLDPSGGLTYNEQFF
TRBV12-3/TRBV12-4	TRBJ1-1	TRBD1	CASSLDREAFF
TRBV5-4	TRBJ2-1	-	CASSGLVINEQFF
TRBV28	TRBJ1-2	TRBD1	CASSLGQGMGRSRFDYGYTF
TRBV7-3	TRBJ2-7	TRBD1	CASSYRGQGNGEQYF
TRBV5-1	TRBJ1-1	-	CASSSTVLNTEAFF
TRBV5-6	TRBJ1-2	-	CASSLGQEYYGYTF
TRBV12-3/TRBV12-4	TRBJ1-1	-	CASSHTDRFEAFF
TRBV5-4	TRBJ1-1	TRBD1	CASSLGQGAVEAFF
TRBV2	TRBJ1-2	TRBD1	CASRPITGARGGYTF
TRBV4-3	TRBJ1-6	-	CASSDRGFMPLHF
TRBV7-9	TRBJ2-7	-	CASFTSGPDYEQYF
TRBV9	TRBJ2-3	-	CASSVRPSGFGTDTQYF
TRBV9	TRBJ2-5	TRBD1	CASSFGTGPETQYF
TRBV19	TRBJ2-6	-	CASRSLPSGANVLTF
TRBV30	TRBJ1-2	TRBD1	CAWSRTGDGYTF
TRBV5-5	TRBJ1-2	-	CASSRERPRQGYTF
TRBV27	TRBJ2-7	TRBD2	CASTLRGGAYEQYF
TRBV11-3	TRBJ2-5	-	CASSVGSQETQYF
TRBV2	TRBJ2-5	-	CASTSTEGETQYF
TRBV5-5	TRBJ1-5	TRBD1	CASSGDRVGSNQPQHF
TRBV3-1/TRBV3-2	TRBJ1-6	TRBD1	CASSQATRDSRNLHF
TRBV19	TRBJ1-5	-	CASSLPETGRPQHF
TRBV3-1/TRBV3-2	TRBJ1-1	-	CASSHPGHFGPEAFF
TRBV20-1	TRBJ1-5	-	CSAHRQETQHF
TRBV7-2	TRBJ1-4	-	CASSLKLRGNEKLFF
TRBV12-5	TRBJ1-3	-	CASASQGTGNTIYF
TRBV5-1	TRBJ2-3	TRBD1	CASGTGGSTDTQYF
TRBV30	TRBJ2-7	-	CACDKESSYEQYF
TRBV5-1	TRBJ2-3	TRBD2	CASSLDSRLAGFRDTQYF